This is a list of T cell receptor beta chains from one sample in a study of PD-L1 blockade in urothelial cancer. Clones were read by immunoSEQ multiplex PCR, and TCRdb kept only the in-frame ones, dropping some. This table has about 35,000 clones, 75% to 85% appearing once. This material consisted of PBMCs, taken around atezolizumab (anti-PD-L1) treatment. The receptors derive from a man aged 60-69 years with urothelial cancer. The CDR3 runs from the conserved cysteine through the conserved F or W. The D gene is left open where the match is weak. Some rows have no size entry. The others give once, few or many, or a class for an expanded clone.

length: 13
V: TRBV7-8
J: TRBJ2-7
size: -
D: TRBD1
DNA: TGTGCCAGCAGCGCCGACAGGGGTTACGAGCAGTACTTC
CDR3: CASSADRGYEQYF

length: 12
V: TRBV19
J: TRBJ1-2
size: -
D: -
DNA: TGTGCCAGTAGTTTTCGGACAGACGGCTACACCTTC
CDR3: CASSFRTDGYTF

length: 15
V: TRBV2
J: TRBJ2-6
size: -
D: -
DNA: TGTGCCAGCAGTGTCACGAGCTCTGGGGCCAACGTCCTGACTTTC
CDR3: CASSVTSSGANVLTF

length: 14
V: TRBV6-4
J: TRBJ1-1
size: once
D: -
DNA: TGTGCCAGCAGTGCCTTCCACTTGAACACTGAAGCTTTCTTT
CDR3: CASSAFHLNTEAFF

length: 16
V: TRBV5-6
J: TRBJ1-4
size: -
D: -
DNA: TGTGCCAGCAGCTTGGCAAGAGGGGGTGATAATGAAAAACTGTTTTTT
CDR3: CASSLARGGDNEKLFF

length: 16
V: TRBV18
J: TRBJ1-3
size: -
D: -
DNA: TGTGCCAGCTCACCGCTCAGGGAGGTCTCCGGAAACACCATATATTTT
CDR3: CASSPLREVSGNTIYF

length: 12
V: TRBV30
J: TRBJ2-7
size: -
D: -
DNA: TGTGCCTGGAGTGGGGGGGACCGAGAGCAGTACTTC
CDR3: CAWSGGDREQYF

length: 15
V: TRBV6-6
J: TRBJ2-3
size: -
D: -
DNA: TGTGCCAGCAGCTTTTTGTGGGGGGTTGGTGATACGCAGTATTTT
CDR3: CASSFLWGVGDTQYF

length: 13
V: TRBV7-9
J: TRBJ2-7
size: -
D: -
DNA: TGTGCCAGCAGCCGGGACAAAGCCTACGAGCAGTACTTC
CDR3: CASSRDKAYEQYF

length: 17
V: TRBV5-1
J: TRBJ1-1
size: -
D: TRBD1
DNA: TGCGCCAGCAGCCCAAGGACAGGGGTGCCCATGAACACTGAAGCTTTCTTT
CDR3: CASSPRTGVPMNTEAFF

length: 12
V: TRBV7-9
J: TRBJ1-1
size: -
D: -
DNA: TGTGCCAGCAGAGGGGAGGGAACTGAAGCTTTCTTT
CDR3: CASRGEGTEAFF

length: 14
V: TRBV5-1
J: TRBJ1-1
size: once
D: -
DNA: TGCGCCAGCAGCGATACAGGTCCGAGTAAGGTAACTTTCTTT
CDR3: CASSDTGPSKVTFF

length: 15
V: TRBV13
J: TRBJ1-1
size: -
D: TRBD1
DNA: TGTGCCAGCAGCGCGAGGACAGGGTTAAACACTGAAGCTTTCTTT
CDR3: CASSARTGLNTEAFF

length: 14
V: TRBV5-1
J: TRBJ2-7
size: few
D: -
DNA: TGCGCCAGCAGCCCGACAGGCGGACCCTACGAGCAGTACTTC
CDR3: CASSPTGGPYEQYF

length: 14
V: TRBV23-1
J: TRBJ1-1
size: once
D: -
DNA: TGCGCCAGCAGTCAGGAAAGGGGGAACACTGAAGCTTTCTTT
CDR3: CASSQERGNTEAFF

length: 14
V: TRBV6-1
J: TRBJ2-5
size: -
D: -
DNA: TGTGCCAGCAGTGAAGTCCCGACAGGAGAGACCCAGTACTTC
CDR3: CASSEVPTGETQYF

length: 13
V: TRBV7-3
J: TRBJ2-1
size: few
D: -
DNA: TGTGCCAGCAGCTTCGAGACCTACAATGAGCAGTTCTTC
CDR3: CASSFETYNEQFF

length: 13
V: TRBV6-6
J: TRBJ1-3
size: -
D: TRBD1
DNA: TGTGCCAGCAGGGACAGGGGCGGAAACACCATATATTTT
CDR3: CASRDRGGNTIYF

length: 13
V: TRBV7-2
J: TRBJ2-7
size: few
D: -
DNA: TGTGCCAGCAGCCTGGGCAAGACCTACGAGCAGTACTTC
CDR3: CASSLGKTYEQYF

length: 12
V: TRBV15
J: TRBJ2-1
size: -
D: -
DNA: TGTGCCACCAGCAGCGGCTACAATGAGCAGTTCTTC
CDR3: CATSSGYNEQFF

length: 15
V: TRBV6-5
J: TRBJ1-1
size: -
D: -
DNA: TGTGCCAGCAGTTACTCGAAAGGGGTGAACACTGAAGCTTTCTTT
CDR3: CASSYSKGVNTEAFF

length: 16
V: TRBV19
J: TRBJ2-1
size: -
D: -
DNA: TGTGCCAGTACCACCACGCCGGGGGACCCCTACAATGAGCAGTTCTTC
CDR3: CASTTTPGDPYNEQFF

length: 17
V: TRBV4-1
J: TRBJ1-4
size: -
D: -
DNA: TGCGCCAGCAGCCAAGAGGCAGGGCCCTCAGAAAGTGAAAAACTGTTTTTT
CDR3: CASSQEAGPSESEKLFF

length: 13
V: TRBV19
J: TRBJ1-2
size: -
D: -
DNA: TGTGCCAGTAGTCTCTCGCGGGAAGGCGGCTACACCTTC
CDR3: CASSLSREGGYTF

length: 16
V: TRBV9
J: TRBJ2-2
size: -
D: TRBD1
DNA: TGTGCCAGCAGCGTAGCTGGGGGACAGGGGCCGGGGGAGCTGTTTTTT
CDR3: CASSVAGGQGPGELFF

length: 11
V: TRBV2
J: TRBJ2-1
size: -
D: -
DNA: TGTGCCAGCGATCTAGGAAATGAGCAGTTCTTC
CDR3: CASDLGNEQFF

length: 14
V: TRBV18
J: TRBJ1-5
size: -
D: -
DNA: TGTGCCAGCTCACCTGAGTTTAGCAATCAGCCCCAGCATTTT
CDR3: CASSPEFSNQPQHF

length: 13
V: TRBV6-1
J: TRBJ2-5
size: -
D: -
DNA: TGTGCCAGCAGTGAAGCGGAGGAAGAGACCCAGTACTTC
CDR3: CASSEAEEETQYF

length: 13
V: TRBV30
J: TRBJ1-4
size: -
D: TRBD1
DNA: TGTGCCTGGAGCAAAGAGGGGGCGGAAAAACTGTTTTTT
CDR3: CAWSKEGAEKLFF

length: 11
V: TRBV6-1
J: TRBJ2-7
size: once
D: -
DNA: TGTGCCAGCAACAGGGTCTACGAGCAGTACTTC
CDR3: CASNRVYEQYF

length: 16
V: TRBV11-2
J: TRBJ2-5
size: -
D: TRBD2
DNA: TGTGCCAGCAGCCCCTATAGCGGGGGGGACCAAGAGACCCAGTACTTC
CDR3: CASSPYSGGDQETQYF

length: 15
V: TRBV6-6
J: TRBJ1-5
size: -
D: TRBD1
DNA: TGTGCCAGCAGTCCGACAGGGCCAGGCAATCAGCCCCAGCATTTT
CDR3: CASSPTGPGNQPQHF

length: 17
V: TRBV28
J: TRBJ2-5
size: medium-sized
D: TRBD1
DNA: TGTGCCAGCAGTTTAAGGTGGCAGGGGGCGTCCCAAGAGACCCAGTACTTC
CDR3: CASSLRWQGASQETQYF

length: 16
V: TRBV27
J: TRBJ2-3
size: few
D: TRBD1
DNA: TGTGCCAGCACTCCCAGGTGGGGACAGAGCACAGATACGCAGTATTTT
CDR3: CASTPRWGQSTDTQYF

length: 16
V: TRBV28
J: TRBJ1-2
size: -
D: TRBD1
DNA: TGTGCCAGCAGCGTTCGGGACAGGGGCGCGGCCTATGGCTACACCTTC
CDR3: CASSVRDRGAAYGYTF

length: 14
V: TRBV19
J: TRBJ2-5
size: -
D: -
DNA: TGTGCCAGTACCCCGTCAGGGCCCGGCGAGACCCAGTACTTC
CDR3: CASTPSGPGETQYF

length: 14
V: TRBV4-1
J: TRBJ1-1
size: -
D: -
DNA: TGCGCCAGCAGCCGATCCGAGAGAAACACTGAAGCTTTCTTT
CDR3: CASSRSERNTEAFF

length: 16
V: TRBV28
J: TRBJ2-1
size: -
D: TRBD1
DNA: TGTGCCAGCAGGAAACAAACAGGGGGTGCCTACAATGAGCAGTTCTTC
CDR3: CASRKQTGGAYNEQFF

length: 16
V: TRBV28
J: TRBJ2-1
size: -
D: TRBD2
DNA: TGTGCCAGCAGGGAACTAGCGGGGGGTACCTACAATGAGCAGTTCTTC
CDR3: CASRELAGGTYNEQFF

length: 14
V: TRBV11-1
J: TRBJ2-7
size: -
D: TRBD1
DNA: TGTGCCAGCAGCGCCGGGACAGGGAGCGACGAGCAGTACTTC
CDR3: CASSAGTGSDEQYF

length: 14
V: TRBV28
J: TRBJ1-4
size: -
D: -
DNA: TGTGCCAGCAGTTTCGCCGGGGAGGATGAAAAACTGTTTTTT
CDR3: CASSFAGEDEKLFF

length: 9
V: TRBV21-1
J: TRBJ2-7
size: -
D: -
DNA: TGTGCCAGCACGGCGGGGACAGTATTC
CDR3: CASTAGTVF

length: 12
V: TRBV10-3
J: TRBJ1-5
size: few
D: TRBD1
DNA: TGTGCCATCGGGACAGACAATCAGCCCCAGCATTTT
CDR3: CAIGTDNQPQHF

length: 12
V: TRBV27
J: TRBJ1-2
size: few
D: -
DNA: TGTGCCAGCAGAACAGGGCATATGGGCTACACCTTC
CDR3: CASRTGHMGYTF

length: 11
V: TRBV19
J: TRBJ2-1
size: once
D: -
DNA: TGTGCCAGTAGTATATCCAAAGAGCAGTTCTTC
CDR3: CASSISKEQFF

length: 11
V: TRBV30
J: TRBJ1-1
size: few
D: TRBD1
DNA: TGTGCCTGGGGGACAGGGATAAAAGCTTTCTTT
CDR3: CAWGTGIKAFF

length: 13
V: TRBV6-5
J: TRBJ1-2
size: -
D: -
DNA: TGTGCCTCCTCTAAGCAGGGCGGCTATGGCTACACCTTC
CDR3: CASSKQGGYGYTF

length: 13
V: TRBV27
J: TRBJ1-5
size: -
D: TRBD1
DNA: TGTGCCAGCAGTTTGGACAGGGGTCAGCCCCAGCATTTT
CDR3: CASSLDRGQPQHF

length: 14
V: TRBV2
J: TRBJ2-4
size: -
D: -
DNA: TGTGCCAGCAGTGCGGACTTAAAGGGAAACATTCAGTACTTC
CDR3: CASSADLKGNIQYF

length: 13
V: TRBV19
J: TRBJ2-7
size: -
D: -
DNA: TGTGCCACCAGTAAAGGGGTTCAAGGCGAGCAGTACTTC
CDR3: CATSKGVQGEQYF

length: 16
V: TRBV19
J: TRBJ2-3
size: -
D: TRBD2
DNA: TGTGCCAGTAGTATCCAGGGCGGGGGGTTGACAGATACGCAGTATTTT
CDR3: CASSIQGGGLTDTQYF

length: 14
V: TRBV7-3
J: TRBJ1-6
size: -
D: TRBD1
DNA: TGTGCCAGCAGCACCACAGGGGAGGCTTCACCCCTCCACTTT
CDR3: CASSTTGEASPLHF

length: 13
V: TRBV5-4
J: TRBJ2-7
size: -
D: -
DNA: TGTGCCAGCAGCCAGACACAGATAAACGAGCAGTACTTC
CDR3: CASSQTQINEQYF

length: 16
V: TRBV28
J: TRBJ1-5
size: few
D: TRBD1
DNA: TGTGCCAGCAGTTTATTTCCAGGGGGGCTAAATCAGCCCCAGCATTTT
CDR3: CASSLFPGGLNQPQHF

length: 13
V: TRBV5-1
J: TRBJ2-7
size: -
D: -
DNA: TGCGCCAGCAGCGCCGGGAGAGCCTACGAGCAGTACTTC
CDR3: CASSAGRAYEQYF

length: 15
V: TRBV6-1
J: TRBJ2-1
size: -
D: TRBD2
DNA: TGTGCCAGCAGCCCCCTCCTAGCGGGGGGGGGTGAGCAGTTCTTC
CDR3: CASSPLLAGGGEQFF

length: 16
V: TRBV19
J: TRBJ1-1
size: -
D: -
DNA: TGTGCCAGTAGTCCAGAACCTTGGGCAGAGAACACTGAAGCTTTCTTT
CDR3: CASSPEPWAENTEAFF